These 12 T cell receptor beta chains were sequenced from one sample in a study of molecular identifiers for immune sequencing clone quantification. TCRdb reprocessed the PCR reads with MiXCR, giving one entry per CDR3 protein. Of under 350,000 distinct CDR3 sequences in the sample, 24% were seen once. The sequencing sample was made of naive CD8+ T cells from blood, with Jurkat cell RNA spiked in. Subset here: FACS-sorted CD8+CD4-CCR7+CD45RA+ naive T cells. The receptors were sampled from a human donor in good health. Some libraries in this study had Jurkat cell RNA spiked in.

This clonotype was seen repeatedly, ten times or more. The V call is TRBV7-9, the J call TRBJ1-1; the D is unclear. CDR1 SEHNR and CDR2 FQNEAQ come from the germline V gene (reference sequence). There are 15 residues in the CDR3. Between the trimmed V and J ends, which lost 5 bases and 4 bases, there was a span of 17 bases. The chain's CDR3 is CASSPSSIGGTEAFF. In DNA, the CDR3 is TGTGCCAGCAGCCCATCCTCGATCGGCGGCACTGAAGCTTTCTTT. Drawing the rest from reference TRBV7-9 and TRBJ1-1, the complete variable domain is DTGVSQNPRHKITKRGQNVTFRCDPISEHNRLYWYRQTLGQGPEFLTYFQNEAQLEKSRLLSDRFSAERPKGSFSTLEIQRTEQGDSAMYLCASSPSSIGGTEAFFGQGTRLTVV.

The rearrangement links TRBV20-1 to TRBJ1-1; no firm D call. This CDR3 region has 13 residues. Germline V gives CDR1 DFQATT, CDR2 SNEGSKA (reference sequence). Trimming removed 1 base from V and 4 bases from J, with 10 bases in between. The CDR3 loop is CSARVRLGTEAFF. The CDR3, as DNA: TGCAGTGCTAGAGTTCGGTTGGGCACTGAAGCTTTCTTT.

Notes on this clonotype: Being one base from a much bigger clone, this may be a read error. The CDR3 region is CASSRGTGSQPQHF. CDR3 coding DNA: TGTGCCAGCAGCCGCGGGACAGGGAGTCAGCCCCAGCATTTT. V usage is TRBV4-2 and J usage is TRBJ1-5, with 9 bases matching TRBD1. The V segment lost 4 bases and the J segment 6 bases; nucleotides outside the gene matches: 4. The CDR3 sequence is 14 residues long. Germline V gene data show CDR1 as LGHNA and CDR2 as YNFKEQ.

This clonotype was detected a few times. The chain is built from TRBV15 and TRBJ2-1; 9 positions match TRBD2. The CDR3 sequence is 16 residues long. The junction had 15 bases not matched to a gene; V was cut back by 5 bases and J by 10 bases. Germline assignment: CDR1 LNHNV and CDR2 YYDKDF (reference sequence). CDR3 in amino acids: CATSRNRLADLYEQFF. CDR3 DNA sequence: TGTGCCACCAGCCGGAACCGACTAGCGGACCTATACGAGCAGTTCTTC.

This clonotype was found a few times. The chain joins TRBV3-2 to TRBJ1-1. TRBV3-2 is classified as a pseudogene. This CDR3 contains 16 residues. CDR3 loop: CASSSLGRGLNTEAFF. The CDR3 DNA follows: TGTGCCAGCAGCTCTCTAGGGAGGGGACTGAACACTGAAGCTTTCTTT.

The rearrangement joins TRBV6-2 or TRBV6-3 to TRBJ1-3; D might be TRBD1 (5 bases). CDR1 is MNHEY, CDR2 SVGEGT, per germline. This CDR3 has 17 residues. The V end was cut by 4 bases, the J end by 0 bases, with 16 bases between. The CDR3 here is CASSLHPGHYSGNTIYF. In DNA form, the CDR3 reads TGTGCCAGCAGTTTACATCCTGGACACTACTCTGGAAACACCATATATTTT.

This clonotype was picked up many times. The rearrangement joins TRBV7-6 to TRBJ1-5; 8 bases are shared with TRBD1. The CDR3 is 14 residues long. V dropped 4 bases and J dropped 4; count of bases not matched to a gene: 3. Germline V gene sequence: CDR1 SGHVS, CDR2 FNYEAQ. The CDR3 sequence: CASSSGGWNQPQHF. The CDR3 DNA reads as TGTGCCAGCAGCTCAGGGGGCTGGAATCAGCCCCAGCATTTT. Variable domain in full (rest from reference TRBV7-6 and TRBJ1-5): GAGVSQSPRYKVTKRGQDVALRCDPISGHVSLYWYRQALGQGPEFLTYFNYEAQQDKSGLPNDRFSAERPEGSISTLTIQRTEQRDSAMYRCASSSGGWNQPQHFGDGTRLSIL.

Turning to this clonotype: Since a much larger clone is just one base distant, this may be a read error. This sequence joins TRBV11-2 and TRBJ2-7; no firm D call. This CDR3 has 14 amino acids. The ends were cut back, 5 bases at V and 4 bases at J, with 15 bases in the middle. Germline V gene sequence: CDR1 SGHAT, CDR2 FQNNGV. CDR3 in DNA: TGTGCCAGCAGCCCCAGTTGTAGAATTTACGAGCAGTACTTC. Translated: CASSPSCRIYEQYF.

V and J are TRBV6-2 or TRBV6-3 and TRBJ1-1; no clear D gene. Trimming pared 7 bases from V and 4 bases from J, leaving 7 bases between. Germline V gene data show CDR1 as MNHEY and CDR2 as SVGEGT. The CDR3 spans 11 residues. CDR3 residues: CASIGVTEAFF. The CDR3 DNA reads TGTGCCAGCATCGGGGTCACTGAAGCTTTCTTT.

V gene TRBV20-1 combines with J gene TRBJ2-7; 10 bases are shared with TRBD1. This CDR3 is built from 13 residues. Losses at the gene ends were 6 bases for V and 2 bases for J; bases not matched to a gene: 4. Germline lookup yields CDR1 DFQATT and CDR2 SNEGSKA (reference sequence). DNA for the CDR3: TGCAGTGCGGACGGACAGGGGGCCTACGAGCAGTACTTC. Protein product: CSADGQGAYEQYF.

A few counts support this clonotype. The CDR3, as DNA: TGTGCCAGCTCACCAAGGACAGGGATAACCCAAGAGACCCAGTACTTC. Translated: CASSPRTGITQETQYF. This chain links TRBV18 with TRBJ2-5; 8 nucleotides agree with TRBD1. The CDR3 loop spans 16 amino acids. CDR1 and CDR2 from the germline V gene are KGHSH and LQKENI. Trimming at V came to 2 bases and at J to 1 base, leaving 6 bases not matched to a gene.

This clonotype was picked up many times. The chain employs TRBV6-2 or TRBV6-3 and TRBJ1-5, with TRBD1 as a possible D gene (5 bases). From germline, CDR1 is MNHEY and CDR2 SVGEGT. The CDR3 totals 15 residues. Trimming left V 5 bases short and J 5 bases short, with 16 bases between. The CDR3 DNA reads TGTGCCAGCAGTGCTGGGGCCCTCCCCCATCAGCCCCAGCATTTT. It is translated as CASSAGALPHQPQHF.